This T cell receptor (beta chain) was identified during a study of blood T cell repertoires in COVID-19 (dated by TCRdb to about 2020). Study-wide context: Collaborator samples came from the United States, Italy and Spain and covered acute and convalescent phases of COVID-19. The material from the prospective study consisted of cDNA or gDNA derived from T cells, B-cell-depleted T cells, or PBMCs. Subjects who had been exposed to COVID-19, were actively infected with it, or had recovered from it provided the deeply sampled blood TCRbeta repertoires that made up the dataset. The repertoires were released in a freely available public database intended as a resource for research on the immune response to SARS-CoV-2. The samples were drawn from two sources: the first 160 participants of the ongoing ImmuneRACE study, and 1,254 subjects contributed by 6 global collaborators. Sample metadata almost always included a de-identified subject ID, COVID-19 status, age in years and sex. HLA class I and class II types, where available, came from metadata supplied by the sample provider rather than from assay-based typing. The research as a whole found: How much clinical and demographic metadata was included differed by source and by participant, and the metadata was provided uncurated.

The immunoSEQ Assay, a bias-controlled multiplex PCR, was used to amplify TCRbeta CDR3 regions from genomic DNA. From the authors' description of their analysis: The number of nucleated cells in each sample was estimated from the amplification of reference gene primers within the assay. To quantify the absolute abundance of each unique TCRbeta CDR3 rearrangement, sequence reads were collapsed and filtered. For each sample, productive Simpson clonality was calculated as the square root of Simpson's diversity index over productive rearrangements. TCRdb retrieved this table from immuneACCESS and kept in-frame rearrangements only. Not all clones are present; in checked studies, unresolved V genes account for under half, and no reason is known for the remainder. V, J and clone size reflect that table, while D and trimming were determined from the DNA. This sample holds approximately 330,000 clones; 80% to 90% were observed only once. The top ten hold 9.5% to 10% of the sample.

Comments on this clone: Its antigen is currently not known. No base quality information exists; no much larger clone differs at one position.

At one collaborating source in Seattle, patients were enrolled during active infection and were followed longitudinally through the course of disease. Collaborating institutions collected whole blood in K2EDTA tubes following their own protocols. For TCRbeta analysis, collaborators shipped samples in one of three forms: frozen whole blood, isolated PBMCs, or DNA extracted from either of those sample types. The germline V gene specifies SGHTA as CDR1 and FQGTGA as CDR2. Inclusive of the bounding cysteine and phenylalanine, the CDR3 is 15 residues long. Here the CDR3 DNA is all that survives: 45 bases in frame from base 1. Relative to germline, V is 6 bases shorter and J is 0 bases shorter, with 13 bases between their ends.

Source material: peripheral blood. The sequence was collected from a man younger than 40 with COVID-19, enrolled during active disease. Recombination connected TRBV7-3 to TRBJ2-3; TRBD1 is a possible D gene, resting on 5 matching bases. The base sequence is TGTGCCAGCAGTCCAGGGTATGCTAGCACAGATACGCAGTATTTT. It encodes CASSPGYASTDTQYF.